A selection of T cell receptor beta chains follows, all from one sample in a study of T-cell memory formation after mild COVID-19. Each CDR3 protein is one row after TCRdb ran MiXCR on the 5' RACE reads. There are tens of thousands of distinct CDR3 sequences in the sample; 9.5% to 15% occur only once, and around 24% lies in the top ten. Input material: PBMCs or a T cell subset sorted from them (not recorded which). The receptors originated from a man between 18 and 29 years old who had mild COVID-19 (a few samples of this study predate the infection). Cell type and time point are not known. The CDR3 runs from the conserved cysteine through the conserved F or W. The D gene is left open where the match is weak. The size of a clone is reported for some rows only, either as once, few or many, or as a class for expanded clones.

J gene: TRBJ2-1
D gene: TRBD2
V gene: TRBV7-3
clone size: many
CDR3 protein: CASRRPEAGEAYNEQFF
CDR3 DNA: TGTGCCAGCAGGCGTCCGGAAGCGGGGGAAGCCTACAATGAGCAGTTCTTC

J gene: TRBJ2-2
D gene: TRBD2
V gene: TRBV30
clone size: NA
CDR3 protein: CAWRPGLLSGELFF
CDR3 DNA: TGTGCCTGGAGACCGGGACTATTATCCGGGGAGCTGTTTTTT

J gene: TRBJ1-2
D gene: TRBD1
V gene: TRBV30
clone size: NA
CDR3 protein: CAWSDRGSRYGYTF
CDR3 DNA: TGTGCCTGGAGTGACAGGGGGTCCCGCTATGGCTACACCTTC

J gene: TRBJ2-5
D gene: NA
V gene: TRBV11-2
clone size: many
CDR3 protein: CASSLGQVEVGEETQYF
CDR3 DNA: TGTGCCAGCAGCTTGGGGCAGGTGGAGGTCGGGGAAGAGACCCAGTACTTC

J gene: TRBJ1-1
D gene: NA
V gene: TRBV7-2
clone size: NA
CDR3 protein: CASSGRFGMNTEAFF
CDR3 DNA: TGTGCCAGCAGCGGCAGGTTTGGCATGAACACTGAAGCTTTCTTT

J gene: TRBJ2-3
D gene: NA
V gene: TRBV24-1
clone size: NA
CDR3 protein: CATRTAASTDTQYF
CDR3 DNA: TGTGCCACCAGGACAGCGGCTAGCACAGATACGCAGTATTTT

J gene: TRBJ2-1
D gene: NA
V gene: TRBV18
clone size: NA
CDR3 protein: CASSPREYNEQFF
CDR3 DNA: TGTGCCAGCTCCCCACGGGAGTACAATGAGCAGTTCTTC

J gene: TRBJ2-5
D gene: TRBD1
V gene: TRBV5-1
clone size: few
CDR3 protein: CASSIYGTDQETQYF
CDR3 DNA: TGCGCCAGCAGCATATACGGGACAGACCAAGAGACCCAGTACTTC

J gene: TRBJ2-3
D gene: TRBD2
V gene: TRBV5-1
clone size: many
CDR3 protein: CASSSGLADSDTQYF
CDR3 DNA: TGCGCCAGCAGCTCGGGACTAGCGGATTCAGATACGCAGTATTTT

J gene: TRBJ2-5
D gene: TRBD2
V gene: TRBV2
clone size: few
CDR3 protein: CASSGAQAGGPQETQYF
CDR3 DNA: TGTGCCAGCAGTGGGGCTCAAGCGGGGGGACCGCAAGAGACCCAGTACTTC

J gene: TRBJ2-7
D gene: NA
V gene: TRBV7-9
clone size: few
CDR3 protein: CASSSYSDSSYEQYF
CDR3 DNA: TGTGCCAGCAGCTCTTATTCAGACAGTTCCTACGAGCAGTACTTC

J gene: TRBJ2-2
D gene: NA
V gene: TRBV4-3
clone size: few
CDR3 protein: CASSLQGNTGELFF
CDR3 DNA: TGCGCCAGCAGCCTACAGGGGAACACCGGGGAGCTGTTTTTT

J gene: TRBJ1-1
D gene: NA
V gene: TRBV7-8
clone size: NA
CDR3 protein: CASSQSVGTNTEAFF
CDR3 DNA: TGTGCCAGCAGCCAATCGGTGGGGACGAACACTGAAGCTTTCTTT

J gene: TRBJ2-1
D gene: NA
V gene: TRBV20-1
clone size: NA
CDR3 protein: CSAPKPYREHEQFF
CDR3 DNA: TGCAGTGCGCCCAAACCGTACAGGGAACACGAGCAGTTCTTC

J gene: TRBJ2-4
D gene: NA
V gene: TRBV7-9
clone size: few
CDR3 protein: CASRPQGIRAKNIQYF
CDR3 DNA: TGTGCCAGCAGACCTCAGGGTATTCGAGCCAAAAACATTCAGTACTTC

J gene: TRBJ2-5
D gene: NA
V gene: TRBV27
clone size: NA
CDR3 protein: CASSLGWGRETQYF
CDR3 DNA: TGTGCCAGCAGTTTGGGATGGGGGCGAGAGACCCAGTACTTC

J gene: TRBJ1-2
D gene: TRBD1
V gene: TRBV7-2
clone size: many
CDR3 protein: CASSARDRGYGYTF
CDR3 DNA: TGTGCCAGCAGCGCCCGGGACAGGGGCTATGGCTACACCTTC

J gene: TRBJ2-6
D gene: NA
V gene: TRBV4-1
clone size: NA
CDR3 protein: CASSQGHSGANVLTF
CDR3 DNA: TGCGCCAGCAGCCAAGGACACTCTGGGGCCAACGTCCTGACTTTC

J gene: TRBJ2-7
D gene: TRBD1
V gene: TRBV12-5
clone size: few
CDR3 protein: CASGATGQGHVEQYF
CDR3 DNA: TGTGCTAGTGGTGCAACGGGACAGGGGCATGTCGAGCAGTACTTC

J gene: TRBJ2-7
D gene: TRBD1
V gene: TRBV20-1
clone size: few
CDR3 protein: CSARGDREAYEQYF
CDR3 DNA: TGCAGTGCTAGGGGGGACAGGGAAGCCTACGAGCAGTACTTC

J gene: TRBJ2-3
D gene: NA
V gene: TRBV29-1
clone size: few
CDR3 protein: CSVETGGHSGDTQYF
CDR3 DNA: TGCAGCGTTGAAACCGGGGGGCATTCGGGGGATACGCAGTATTTT

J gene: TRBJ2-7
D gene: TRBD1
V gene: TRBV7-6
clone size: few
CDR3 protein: CASSLAGTGPNEQYF
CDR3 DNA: TGTGCCAGCAGCTTGGCCGGGACAGGCCCTAACGAGCAGTACTTC

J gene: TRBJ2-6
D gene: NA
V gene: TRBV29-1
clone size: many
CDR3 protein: CSVERDTDSGANVLTF
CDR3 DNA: TGCAGCGTTGAGAGGGACACTGACTCTGGGGCCAACGTCCTGACTTTC

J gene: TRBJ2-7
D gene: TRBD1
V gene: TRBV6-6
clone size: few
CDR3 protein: CASRRTGGYEQYF
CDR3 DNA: TGTGCCAGCAGACGGACAGGGGGGTACGAGCAGTACTTC

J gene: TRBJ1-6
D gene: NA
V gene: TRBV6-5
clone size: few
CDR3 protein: CASSQPRGDSPLHF
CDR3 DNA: TGTGCCAGCAGCCAACCCAGGGGAGACTCACCCCTCCACTTT

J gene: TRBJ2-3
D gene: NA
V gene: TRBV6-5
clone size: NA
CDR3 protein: CASSYSTSDTQYF
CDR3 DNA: TGTGCCAGCAGTTACTCTACCTCAGATACGCAGTATTTT

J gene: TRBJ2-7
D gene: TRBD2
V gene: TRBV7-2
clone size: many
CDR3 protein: CASSFTGGSYEQYF
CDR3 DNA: TGTGCCAGCAGTTTCACGGGGGGTTCCTACGAGCAGTACTTC

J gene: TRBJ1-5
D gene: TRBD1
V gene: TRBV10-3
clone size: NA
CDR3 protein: CAISDFDRVGQPQHF
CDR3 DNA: TGTGCCATCAGTGATTTTGACAGGGTGGGTCAGCCCCAGCATTTT

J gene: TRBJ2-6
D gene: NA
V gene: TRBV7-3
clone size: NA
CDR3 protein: CASSLRPGSRGELHSGANVLTF
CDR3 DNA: TGTGCCAGCAGCTTAAGGCCCGGAAGCAGGGGAGAGCTACACTCTGGGGCCAACGTCCTGACTTTC

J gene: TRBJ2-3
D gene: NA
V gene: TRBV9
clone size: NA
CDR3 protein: CASSTRTDTQYF
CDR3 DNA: TGTGCCAGCAGCACTCGAACAGATACGCAGTATTTT

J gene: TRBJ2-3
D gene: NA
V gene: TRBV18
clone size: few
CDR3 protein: CASSRGQSTDTQYF
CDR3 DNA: TGTGCCAGCTCACGAGGCCAGAGCACAGATACGCAGTATTTT

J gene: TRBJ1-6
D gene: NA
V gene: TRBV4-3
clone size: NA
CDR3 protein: CASSQEPGGSYNSPLHF
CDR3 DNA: TGCGCCAGCAGCCAAGAGCCCGGGGGCTCCTATAATTCACCCCTCCACTTT

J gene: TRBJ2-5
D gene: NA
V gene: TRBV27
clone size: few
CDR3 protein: CASSWGQLQETQYF
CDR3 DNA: TGTGCCAGCAGTTGGGGGCAGCTCCAAGAGACCCAGTACTTC

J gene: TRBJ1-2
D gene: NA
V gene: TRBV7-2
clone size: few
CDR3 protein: CASSWKAGDGYTF
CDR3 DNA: TGTGCCAGCAGCTGGAAGGCAGGGGATGGCTACACCTTC

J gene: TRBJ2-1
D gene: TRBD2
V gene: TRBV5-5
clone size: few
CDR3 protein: CASGGTRSTGEQFF
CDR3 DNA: TGTGCCAGCGGCGGGACTAGGTCGACAGGAGAGCAGTTCTTC

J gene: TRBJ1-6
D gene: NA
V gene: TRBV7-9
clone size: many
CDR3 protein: CASSGQNSPLHF
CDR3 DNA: TGTGCCAGCAGCGGACAGAATTCACCCCTCCACTTT

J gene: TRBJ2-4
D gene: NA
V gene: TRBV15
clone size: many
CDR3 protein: CATSRLQGWSKNIQYF
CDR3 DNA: TGTGCCACCAGCAGACTACAGGGTTGGTCCAAAAACATTCAGTACTTC

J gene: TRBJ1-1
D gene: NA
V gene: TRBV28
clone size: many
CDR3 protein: CASSLGGSNTEAFF
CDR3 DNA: TGTGCCAGCAGTTTAGGAGGCAGCAACACTGAAGCTTTCTTT

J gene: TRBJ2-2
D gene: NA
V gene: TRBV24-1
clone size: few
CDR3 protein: CATSDWGRETGELFF
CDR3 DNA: TGTGCCACCAGCGACTGGGGGCGCGAAACCGGGGAGCTGTTTTTT

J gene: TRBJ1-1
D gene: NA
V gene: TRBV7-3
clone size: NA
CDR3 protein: CASTAYNTEAFF
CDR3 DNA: TGTGCCAGCACCGCCTATAACACTGAAGCTTTCTTT

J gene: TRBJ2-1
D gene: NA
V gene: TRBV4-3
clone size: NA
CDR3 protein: CASSQEGRRFTMSIPRPNEQFF
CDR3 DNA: TGCGCCAGCAGCCAAGAGGGACGAAGATTTACAATGAGCATTCCCAGGCCCAATGAGCAGTTCTTC

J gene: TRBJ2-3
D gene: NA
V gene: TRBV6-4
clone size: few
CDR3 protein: CAHLRGRTDTQYF
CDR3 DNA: TGTGCCCACTTACGGGGCCGCACAGATACGCAGTATTTT